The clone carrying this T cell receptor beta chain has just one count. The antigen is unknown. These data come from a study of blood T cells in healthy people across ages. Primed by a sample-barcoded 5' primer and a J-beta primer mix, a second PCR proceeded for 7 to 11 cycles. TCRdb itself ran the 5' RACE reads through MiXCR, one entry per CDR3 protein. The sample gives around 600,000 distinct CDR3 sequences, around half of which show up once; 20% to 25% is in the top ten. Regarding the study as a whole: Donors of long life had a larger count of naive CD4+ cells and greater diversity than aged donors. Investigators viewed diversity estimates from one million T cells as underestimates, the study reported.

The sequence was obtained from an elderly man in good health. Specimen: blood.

The CDR3 here is CASSSYRSGYQETQYF. The CDR3 nucleotides read TGTGCCAGCAGCTCATACAGGAGCGGGTACCAAGAGACCCAGTACTTC. V is TRBV7-2 and J is TRBJ2-5; tentatively, D is TRBD2 (6 bases). Trimming cost V 4 bases and J 0 bases, with 15 bases left between them. Germline V gene lookup returns CDR1 SGHTA and CDR2 FQGNSA. The CDR3 runs to 16 residues.